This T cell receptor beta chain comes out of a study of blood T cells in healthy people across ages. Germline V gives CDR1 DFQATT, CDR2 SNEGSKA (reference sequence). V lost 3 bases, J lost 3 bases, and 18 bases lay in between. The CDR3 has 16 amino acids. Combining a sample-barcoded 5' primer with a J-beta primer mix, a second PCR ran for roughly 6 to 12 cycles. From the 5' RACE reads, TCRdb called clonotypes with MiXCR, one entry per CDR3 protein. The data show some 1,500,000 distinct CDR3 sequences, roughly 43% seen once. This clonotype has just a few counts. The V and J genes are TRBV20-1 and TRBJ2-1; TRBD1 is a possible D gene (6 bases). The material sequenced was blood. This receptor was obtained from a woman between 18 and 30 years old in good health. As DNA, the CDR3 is TGCAGTGCTAGGGACCCTACCGGGGACAACTACAATGAGCAGTTCTTC. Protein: CSARDPTGDNYNEQFF.